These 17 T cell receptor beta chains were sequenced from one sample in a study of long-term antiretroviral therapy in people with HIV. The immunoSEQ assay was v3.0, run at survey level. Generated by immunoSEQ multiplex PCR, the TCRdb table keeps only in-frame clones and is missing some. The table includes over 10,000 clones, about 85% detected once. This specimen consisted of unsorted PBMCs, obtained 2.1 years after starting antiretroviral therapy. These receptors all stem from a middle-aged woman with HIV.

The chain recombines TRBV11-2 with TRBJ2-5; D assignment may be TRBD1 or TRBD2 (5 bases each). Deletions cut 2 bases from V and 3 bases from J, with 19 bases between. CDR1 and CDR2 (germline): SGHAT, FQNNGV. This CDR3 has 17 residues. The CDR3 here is CASSLSPPGGTEETQYF. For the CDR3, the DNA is TGTGCCAGCAGCTTATCCCCCCCCGGTGGGACCGAAGAGACCCAGTACTTC. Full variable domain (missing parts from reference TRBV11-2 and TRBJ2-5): EAGVAQSPRYKIIEKRQSVAFWCNPISGHATLYWYQQILGQGPKLLIQFQNNGVVDDSQLPKDRFSAERLKGVDSTLKIQPAKLEDSAVYLCASSLSPPGGTEETQYFGPGTRLLVL.

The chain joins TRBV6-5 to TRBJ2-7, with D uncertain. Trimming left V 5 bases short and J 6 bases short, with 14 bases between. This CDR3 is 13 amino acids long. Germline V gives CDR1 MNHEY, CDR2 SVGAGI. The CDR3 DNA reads TGTGCCAGCAGTGACCTAACTTCTGGCGAGCAGTACTTC. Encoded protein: CASSDLTSGEQYF.

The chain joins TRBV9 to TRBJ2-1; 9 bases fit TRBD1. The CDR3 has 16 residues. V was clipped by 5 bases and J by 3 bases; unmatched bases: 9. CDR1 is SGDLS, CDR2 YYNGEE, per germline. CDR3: CASSPFRDRVYNEQFF. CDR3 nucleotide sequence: TGTGCCAGCAGTCCTTTCCGGGACAGGGTCTACAATGAGCAGTTCTTC.

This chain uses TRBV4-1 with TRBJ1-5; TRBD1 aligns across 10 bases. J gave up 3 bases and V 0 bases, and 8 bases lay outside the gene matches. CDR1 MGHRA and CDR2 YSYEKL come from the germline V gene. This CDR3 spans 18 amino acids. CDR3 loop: CASSQDRGQGRNNQPQHF. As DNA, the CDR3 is TGCGCCAGCAGCCAAGATAGGGGACAGGGGCGAAACAATCAGCCCCAGCATTTT.

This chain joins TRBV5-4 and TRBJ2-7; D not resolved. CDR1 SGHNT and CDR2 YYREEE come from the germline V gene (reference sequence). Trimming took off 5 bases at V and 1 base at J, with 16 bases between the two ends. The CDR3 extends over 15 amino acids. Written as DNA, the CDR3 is TGTGCCAGCAGTTTCAGAGATCAGCCTTCCTACGAGCAGTACTTC. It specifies CASSFRDQPSYEQYF. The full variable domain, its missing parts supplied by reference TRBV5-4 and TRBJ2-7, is ETGVTQSPTHLIKTRGQQVTLRCSSQSGHNTVSWYQQALGQGPQFIFQYYREEENGRGNFPPRFSGLQFPNYSSELNVNALELDDSALYLCASSFRDQPSYEQYFGPGTRLTVT.

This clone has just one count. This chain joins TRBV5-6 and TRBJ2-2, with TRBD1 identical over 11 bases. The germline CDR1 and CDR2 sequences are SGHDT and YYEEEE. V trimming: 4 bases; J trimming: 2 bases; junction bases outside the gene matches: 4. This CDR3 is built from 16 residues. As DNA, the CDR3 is TGTGCCAGCAGCGTCAGGACAGGGGGCAACACCGGGGAGCTGTTTTTT. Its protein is CASSVRTGGNTGELFF.

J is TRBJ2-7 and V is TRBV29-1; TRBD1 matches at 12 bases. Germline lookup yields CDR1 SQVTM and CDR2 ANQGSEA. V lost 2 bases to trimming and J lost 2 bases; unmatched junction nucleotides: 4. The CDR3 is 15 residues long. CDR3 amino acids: CSVELGQGATYEQYF. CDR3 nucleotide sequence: TGCAGCGTTGAACTGGGACAGGGGGCTACCTACGAGCAGTACTTC.

In DNA, the CDR3 is TGTGCCAGCAGTGATGAGCGGGGGACCTACGAGCAGTACTTC. This encodes CASSDERGTYEQYF. V and J are TRBV6-5 and TRBJ2-7, with 8 bases aligning to TRBD2. CDR3 length equals 14 residues. Germline CDR1 reads MNHEY; CDR2 reads SVGAGI. The J segment lost 2 bases and the V segment lost 5 bases, leaving 5 bases of the junction unmatched.

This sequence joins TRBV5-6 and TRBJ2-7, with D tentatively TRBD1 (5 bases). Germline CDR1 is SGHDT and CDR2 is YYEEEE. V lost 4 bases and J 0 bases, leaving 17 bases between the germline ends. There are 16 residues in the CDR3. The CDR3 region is CASSLDSFSGSYEQYF. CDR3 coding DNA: TGTGCCAGCAGCCTTGACAGTTTCTCTGGCTCCTACGAGCAGTACTTC.

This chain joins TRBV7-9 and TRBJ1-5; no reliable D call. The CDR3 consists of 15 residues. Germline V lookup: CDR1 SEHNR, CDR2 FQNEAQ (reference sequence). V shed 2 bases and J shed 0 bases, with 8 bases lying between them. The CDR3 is CASSLQGHSNQPQHF. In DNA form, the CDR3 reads TGTGCCAGCAGCTTACAAGGGCATAGCAATCAGCCCCAGCATTTT.

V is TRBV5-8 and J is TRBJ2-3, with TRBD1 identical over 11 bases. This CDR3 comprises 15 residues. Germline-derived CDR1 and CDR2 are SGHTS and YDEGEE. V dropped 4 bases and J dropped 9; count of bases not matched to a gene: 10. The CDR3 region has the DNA TGTGCCAGCAGCCGGGGACAGGGGGGGTTTTACACGCAGTATTTT. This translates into CASSRGQGGFYTQYF.

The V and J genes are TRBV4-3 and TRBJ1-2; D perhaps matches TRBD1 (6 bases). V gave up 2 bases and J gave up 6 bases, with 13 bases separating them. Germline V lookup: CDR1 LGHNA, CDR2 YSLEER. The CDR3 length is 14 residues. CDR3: CASSQHQGMDGYTF. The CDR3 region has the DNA TGCGCCAGCAGCCAACATCAGGGGATGGATGGCTACACCTTC.

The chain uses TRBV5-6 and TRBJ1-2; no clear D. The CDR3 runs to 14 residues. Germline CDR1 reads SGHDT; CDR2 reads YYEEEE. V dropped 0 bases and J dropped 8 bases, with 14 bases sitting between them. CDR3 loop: CASSLALAGRGYTF. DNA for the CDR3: TGTGCCAGCAGCTTGGCCCTGGCGGGTAGGGGCTACACCTTC.

CDR3 in amino acids: CASSSRPGELFF. The DNA for the CDR3 is TGTGCCAGCAGCTCTAGGCCCGGGGAGCTGTTTTTT. The V and J genes are TRBV7-2 and TRBJ2-2; D is unclear. V lost 4 bases, J lost 6 bases, and 6 bases lay in between. The length of the CDR3 is 12 residues. CDR1 is SGHTA, CDR2 FQGNSA, per germline. Looking up the rest from reference TRBV7-2 and TRBJ2-2 gives the full variable domain: GAGVSQSPSNKVTEKGKDVELRCDPISGHTALYWYRQSLGQGLEFLIYFQGNSAPDKSGLPSDRFSAERTGGSVSTLTIQRTQQEDSAVYLCASSSRPGELFFGEGSRLTVL.

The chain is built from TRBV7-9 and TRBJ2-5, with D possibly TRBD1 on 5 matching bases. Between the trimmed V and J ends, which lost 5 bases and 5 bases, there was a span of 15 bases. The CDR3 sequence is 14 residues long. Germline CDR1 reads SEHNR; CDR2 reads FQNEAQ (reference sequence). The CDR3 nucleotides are TGTGCCAGCAGCGTGGCGCAGGGTACGGAGACCCAGTACTTC. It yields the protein CASSVAQGTETQYF.

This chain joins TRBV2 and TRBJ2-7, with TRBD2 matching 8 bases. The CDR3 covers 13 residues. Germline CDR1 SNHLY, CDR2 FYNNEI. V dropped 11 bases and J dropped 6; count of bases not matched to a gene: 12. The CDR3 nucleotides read TGTGCCGGGGCGCCCGGGGGGGCCCTCGAGCAGTACTTC. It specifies CAGAPGGALEQYF.

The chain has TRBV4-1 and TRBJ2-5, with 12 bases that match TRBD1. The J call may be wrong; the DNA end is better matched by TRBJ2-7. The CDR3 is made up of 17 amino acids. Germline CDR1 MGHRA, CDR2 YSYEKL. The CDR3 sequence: CASSQGRDRGRRTEQYF. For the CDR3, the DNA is TGCGCCAGCAGCCAAGGAAGGGACAGGGGGCGCAGAACCGAGCAGTACTTC.